This T cell receptor (beta chain) is drawn from a study of blood T cell repertoires in COVID-19. Across the whole study: Sites in the United States, Italy and Spain provided acute and convalescent COVID-19 samples. In each case, the material was cDNA or gDNA derived from T cells, B-cell-depleted T cells, or PBMCs.

This clone was seen just once. Per the authors' pipeline: From reference gene primer amplification, estimates of nucleated cell counts were derived. Profiled with immunoSEQ multiplex PCR; TCRdb holds only in-frame clones, not every one. V, J and clone size are taken as reported in that table, and D and trimming were inferred from the DNA itself. The top ten clones hold 0.95% to 1.5% of a sample with about 67,000 clones, around 89% of them seen once. Germline assignment: CDR1 SNHLY and CDR2 FYNNEI. Trimming removed 1 base at V and 10 bases at J, with 13 bases between. The CDR3 length is 13 residues. The TCR was taken from a woman aged 60 to 75 with acute or convalescent COVID-19. The chain links TRBV2 to TRBJ1-1; TRBD1 might be the D (6 bases). Sequencing used peripheral blood. CDR3 in DNA: TGTGCCAGCAGTGAAGTGTCAGGGGCTCGAGCTTTCTTT. This gives the protein CASSEVSGARAFF.